The next 24 T cell receptor beta chains were all read from a single sample in a study of blood T cell repertoires in COVID-19. TCRdb's copy holds only in-frame clones and misses some; the assay was immunoSEQ multiplex PCR. There are over 150,000 clones in the sample; around 84% occur only once, and approximately 1.1% lies in the top ten. The sample comprised peripheral blood. These receptors came from a man between 40 and 49 years old with acute or convalescent COVID-19.

This clone was recorded once. The chain employs TRBV19 and TRBJ1-2, with a possible D match to TRBD1 (6 bases). The CDR3 is 12 amino acids. V lost 8 bases and J lost 8, with 15 bases in between. Germline CDR1 and CDR2: LNHDA and SQIVND (reference sequence). Here the CDR3 DNA reads TGTGCCAGTTCTACAGGGAGGGAGGGCTACACCTTC. It yields the protein CASSTGREGYTF.

The chain has TRBV9 and TRBJ2-2; D may be TRBD1 (6 bases). The V gene's germline CDR1 is SGDLS and CDR2 YYNGEE. Trimming shortened V by 2 bases and J by 1 base, and 9 bases separated the two germline ends. The CDR3 spans 15 residues. CDR3 nucleotides: TGTGCCAGCAGCGTTAGGGGGAGGAACACCGGGGAGCTGTTTTTT. Translated, it gives CASSVRGRNTGELFF. Variable domain in full (rest from reference TRBV9 and TRBJ2-2): DSGVTQTPKHLITATGQRVTLRCSPRSGDLSVYWYQQSLDQGLQFLIQYYNGEERAKGNILERFSAQQFPDLHSELNLSSLELGDSALYFCASSVRGRNTGELFFGEGSRLTVL.

This clone was counted only a few times. This chain links TRBV29-1 with TRBJ1-2, with 8 bases that match TRBD1. The CDR3 extends over 13 amino acids. Per the germline V gene, CDR1 is SQVTM and CDR2 is ANQGSEA. V was pared by 5 bases and J by 6 bases, with 8 bases of the junction left unmatched. CDR3 residues: CSVSYRGLNGYTF. The CDR3 DNA reads TGCAGCGTTTCGTACAGGGGGTTAAATGGCTACACCTTC.

This chain uses TRBV4-3 with TRBJ2-3; D unclear. CDR1 is LGHNA and CDR2 is YSLEER in the germline V gene. Trimming took off 0 bases at V and 0 bases at J, with 13 bases between the two ends. The CDR3 sequence is 17 residues long. The CDR3 region is CASSQDLYGTSTDTQYF. For the CDR3, the DNA is TGCGCCAGCAGCCAAGATCTCTACGGTACTAGCACAGATACGCAGTATTTT.

The CDR3 is CASSQDHGRGYTF. The CDR3 DNA follows: TGTGCCAGCAGCCAAGACCATGGGAGAGGCTACACCTTC. This chain uses TRBV14 with TRBJ1-2; D gene unclear. CDR3 length: 13 amino acids. CDR1 is SGHDN and CDR2 is FVKESK in the germline V gene. V was cut by 0 bases and J by 8 bases, with 10 bases left in between.

The chain recombines TRBV3-1 (or the pseudogene TRBV3-2) with TRBJ2-1, with 7 bases lining up with TRBD2. Germline V CDR1 and CDR2: LGHDT, YNNKEL (reference sequence). This CDR3 has 15 residues. V gave up 6 bases and J gave up 5 bases; unmatched junction bases: 10. The CDR3, as DNA: TGTGCCAGCAGACTTGGGACTACTTACCACAATGAGCAGTTCTTC. It yields the protein CASRLGTTYHNEQFF.

The gene calls are TRBV10-1 and TRBJ2-3; D may be TRBD2 (6 bases). The CDR3 spans 14 residues. The germline V and J ends were trimmed by 11 bases and 2 bases, with 17 bases remaining between them. CDR1 is WNHNN, CDR2 SYGVQD, per germline (reference sequence). The DNA for the CDR3 is TGCGCCTTCCCCGCGGGGTGGGTCACAGATACGCAGTATTTT. Translated, it gives CAFPAGWVTDTQYF.

The chain has TRBV19 and TRBJ2-7; TRBD1 agrees at 9 bases. This CDR3 spans 15 amino acids. Germline-derived CDR1 and CDR2 are LNHDA and SQIVND (reference sequence). The ends lost 5 bases at V and 7 bases at J; junction bases unmatched: 12. CDR3 loop: CASSSPGQGAQEQYF. The DNA for the CDR3 is TGTGCCAGTAGTTCCCCGGGACAGGGTGCTCAGGAGCAGTACTTC.

The chain employs TRBV28 and TRBJ1-6; D is undetermined. The CDR3 has 12 residues. CDR1 MDHEN and CDR2 SYDVKM come from the germline V gene. Trimming stripped 5 bases from V and 12 bases from J, with 11 bases between. The CDR3 DNA follows: TGTGCCAGCAGTCGGGCTGGGAGACCCCTCCACTTT. Translation gives CASSRAGRPLHF. Full variable domain (rest looked up from reference TRBV28 and TRBJ1-6): DVKVTQSSRYLVKRTGEKVFLECVQDMDHENMFWYRQDPGLGLRLIYFSYDVKMKEKGDIPEGYSVSREKKERFSLILESASTNQTSMYLCASSRAGRPLHFGNGTRLTVT.

This chain joins TRBV5-8 and TRBJ1-6; D is unclear. The V end lost 0 bases, the J end lost 9 bases, and 10 bases lay between the germline ends. The V gene's germline CDR1 is SGHTS and CDR2 YDEGEE. This CDR3 contains 14 residues. Here the CDR3 DNA reads TGTGCCAGCAGCTTGGACGGGGTTCGTTCACCCCTCCACTTT. Its protein product is CASSLDGVRSPLHF.

This clone appeared a single time. The rearrangement uses TRBV9 and TRBJ2-3; 8 bases align to TRBD1. With V trimmed by 2 bases and J by 1 base, 6 bases remained unmatched. This CDR3 has 16 amino acids. Germline assignment: CDR1 SGDLS and CDR2 YYNGEE. This CDR3 is CASSVRTGLGTDTQYF. CDR3 coding DNA: TGTGCCAGCAGCGTCAGGACAGGGCTCGGCACAGATACGCAGTATTTT.

This clone was detected only once. This chain connects TRBV11-3 to TRBJ2-3; TRBD2 aligns across 10 bases. The length of the CDR3 is 17 residues. The J segment lost 6 bases and the V segment lost 1 base, leaving 10 bases of the junction unmatched. The germline CDR1 and CDR2 sequences are SGHNT and YENEEA. The CDR3 here is CASSLGLAGVSADTQYF. The CDR3 nucleotides are TGTGCCAGCAGCTTAGGGCTAGCGGGGGTCTCGGCGGATACGCAGTATTTT.

The J gene is TRBJ2-5, the V gene TRBV6-5; D is uncertain. CDR3 size: 11 residues. V lost 6 bases to trimming and J lost 4 bases, with 6 bases between them. CDR1 and CDR2 from the germline V gene are MNHEY and SVGAGI. The CDR3 bases are TGTGCCAGCAGGCGTTCAGAGACCCAGTACTTC. Amino acid sequence: CASRRSETQYF.

The chain uses TRBV15 and TRBJ2-1, with 15 bases matching TRBD2. There are 20 residues in the CDR3. Germline CDR1 LNHNV, CDR2 YYDKDF (reference sequence). J lost 0 bases, V lost 3 bases, and 9 bases had no gene match. The CDR3 DNA reads as TGTGCCACCAGCAGCCCAGGGGGACTAGCGGGGGGATACTCCTACAATGAGCAGTTCTTC. This gives the protein CATSSPGGLAGGYSYNEQFF.

The chain recombines TRBV12-5 with TRBJ2-3, with D possibly being TRBD2 (6 bases). V was pared by 7 bases and J by 4 bases, with 15 bases between. The CDR3 covers 14 residues. Germline CDR1 reads LGHNT; CDR2 reads FRNRAP. The CDR3 loop reads CASAAGLFPDTQYF. For the CDR3, the DNA is TGTGCTAGTGCCGCGGGACTCTTTCCAGATACGCAGTATTTT.

The chain joins TRBV3-1 (or the pseudogene TRBV3-2) to TRBJ2-1, with D perhaps matching TRBD1 (7 bases). Germline assignment: CDR1 LGHDT and CDR2 YNNKEL (reference sequence). The CDR3 runs to 12 residues. CDR3: CDRRGLYNEQFF. The CDR3 nucleotides are TGTGATAGGAGGGGGCTCTACAATGAGCAGTTCTTC.

This clone occurred a few times. J is TRBJ1-1 and V is TRBV10-3; no firm D call. The CDR3 length is 13 residues. The V gene lost 7 bases and the J gene lost 1 base, with 10 bases spanning the gap. The germline V gene encodes CDR1 ENHRY and CDR2 SYGVKD. CDR3 in DNA: TGTGCCATCACTCGGGAGGAGAACACTGAAGCTTTCTTT. This translates into CAITREENTEAFF.

This chain joins TRBV30 and TRBJ2-7; tentative D call: TRBD1 (6 bases). V was cut by 4 bases and J by 5 bases, with 15 bases left in between. Germline V gene sequence: CDR1 GTSNPN, CDR2 SVGIG (reference sequence). The CDR3 contains 13 residues. CDR3 nucleotide sequence: TGTGCCTGGAACTACAGGGTTAGGGACGAGCAGTACTTC. This translates into CAWNYRVRDEQYF.

V usage is TRBV5-1 and J usage is TRBJ1-1; perhaps TRBD1 as D (6 bases). Trimming cost V 2 bases and J 5 bases, with 13 bases left between them. Germline V gene lookup returns CDR1 SGHRS and CDR2 YFSETQ. The CDR3 contains 14 residues. CDR3 sequence reads: CASSLQGGQTEAFF. The CDR3 region has the DNA TGCGCCAGCAGCTTACAGGGAGGGCAGACTGAAGCTTTCTTT.

CDR3 sequence reads: CASTRGQLYGYTF. The DNA of the CDR3 is TGTGCCAGCACCCGAGGACAGCTTTATGGCTACACCTTC. V gene TRBV12-3 or TRBV12-4 combines with J gene TRBJ1-2; possibly TRBD1 for D (6 bases). This CDR3 comprises 13 residues. Trimming removed 7 bases at V and 5 bases at J, with 14 bases between.

This clone was observed once. V gene TRBV2 combines with J gene TRBJ1-6; 10 bases are shared with TRBD1. J gave up 10 bases and V 8 bases, and 11 bases lay outside the gene matches. Germline V gives CDR1 SNHLY, CDR2 FYNNEI. This CDR3 comprises 15 residues. The CDR3 nucleotides are TGTGCCAGCGGCCCCGAGGGGACAGGGGTGTCACCCCTCCACTTT. It encodes CASGPEGTGVSPLHF.

The J gene is TRBJ2-4, the V gene TRBV20-1; the match to TRBD1 covers 7 bases. The germline CDR1 and CDR2 sequences are DFQATT and SNEGSKA (reference sequence). The CDR3 loop spans 11 amino acids. The CDR3 coding sequence is TGCGGTGGGGGACAGCAAAACATTCAGTACTTC. This encodes CGGGQQNIQYF.

V gene TRBV19 combines with J gene TRBJ1-6; no clear D gene. The CDR3 extends over 13 amino acids. Germline V gene data show CDR1 as LNHDA and CDR2 as SQIVND (reference sequence). V lost 4 bases and J 5 bases, leaving 6 bases between the germline ends. CDR3 in amino acids: CASSNRDNSPLHF. As DNA, the CDR3 is TGTGCCAGTAGTAATAGAGATAATTCACCCCTCCACTTT.

This chain links TRBV11-3 with TRBJ2-2; tentatively, D is TRBD2 (6 bases). Trimming left V 4 bases short and J 4 bases short, with 13 bases between. Germline V gene data show CDR1 as SGHNT and CDR2 as YENEEA. CDR3 length: 15 amino acids. The CDR3 spells CASSSRGKTTGELFF. The CDR3 DNA follows: TGTGCCAGCAGCTCCCGGGGGAAGACCACCGGGGAGCTGTTTTTT.